What follows are 19 T cell receptor beta chains derived from one specimen sequenced in a study of graft-versus-host responses after intestinal transplantation. The method was immunoSEQ multiplex PCR; TCRdb's version includes in-frame clones alone and lacks a portion of them. The sample has 74,000 or so clones; about nine tenths are singletons. The sequenced sample was PBMCs, obtained 98 days after intestinal transplantation. These receptors all come from a human patient who received an intestinal transplant, so some T cells may come from the graft donor.

The rearrangement uses TRBV5-1 and TRBJ1-5; tentatively, D is TRBD1 (6 bases). Between the trimmed V and J ends, which lost 0 bases and 7 bases, there was a span of 14 bases. The germline gives CDR1 SGHRS, CDR2 YFSETQ. CDR3 size: 15 residues. This CDR3 is CASSLDPGAGQPQHF. The DNA of the CDR3 is TGCGCCAGCAGCTTGGATCCGGGGGCAGGGCAGCCCCAGCATTTT.

V is TRBV28 and J is TRBJ1-1; D unresolved. CDR3 length: 17 residues. From germline, CDR1 is MDHEN and CDR2 SYDVKM. V was pared by 3 bases and J by 0 bases, with 17 bases between. As DNA, the CDR3 is TGTGCCAGCAGTTTCCCGATTCCTGACGGGTTGAACACTGAAGCTTTCTTT. It is translated as CASSFPIPDGLNTEAFF.

The chain combines TRBV28 with TRBJ2-5; 12 bases map to TRBD2. The DNA end is more similar to TRBJ2-7, so the J call may be wrong. Germline V lookup: CDR1 MDHEN, CDR2 SYDVKM. The CDR3 has 18 amino acids. The DNA of the CDR3 is TGTGCCAGCAGCTCCCCCGGGGACGGACTAGCGGGATGGTACGAGCAGTACTTC. Translating it yields CASSSPGDGLAGWYEQYF.

The gene calls are TRBV9 and TRBJ1-3; TRBD1 matches at 8 bases. V dropped 0 bases and J dropped 2; count of bases not matched to a gene: 10. CDR1 SGDLS and CDR2 YYNGEE come from the germline V gene. This CDR3 has 18 amino acids. The DNA for the CDR3 is TGTGCCAGCAGCGTAGTTGGTGGAGGACAGGGAGCTGGAAACACCATATATTTT. It is translated as CASSVVGGGQGAGNTIYF.

V gene TRBV27 combines with J gene TRBJ1-5; maybe TRBD1 (6 bases). Trimming took off 2 bases at V and 5 bases at J, with 10 bases between the two ends. CDR1 MNHEY and CDR2 SMNVEV come from the germline V gene (reference sequence). The CDR3 extends over 14 amino acids. CDR3 region: CASSLAGEDQPQHF. The CDR3 nucleotides read TGTGCCAGCAGTTTAGCAGGGGAGGATCAGCCCCAGCATTTT.

Only one count was recorded for this clone. This chain uses TRBV2 with TRBJ2-1; D could derive from TRBD1 or TRBD2 (5 bases each). Trimming removed 5 bases at V and 0 bases at J, with 11 bases between. The CDR3 runs 15 residues. The germline V gene encodes CDR1 SNHLY and CDR2 FYNNEI. Written as DNA, the CDR3 is TGTGCCAGCAGTACCGGGACCCGCTCCTACAATGAGCAGTTCTTC. Residues: CASSTGTRSYNEQFF.

The chain links TRBV27 to TRBJ2-5; 7 nucleotides match TRBD2. CDR3 length: 16 amino acids. Germline V gene sequence: CDR1 MNHEY, CDR2 SMNVEV (reference sequence). Trimming took 5 bases from V and 2 from J; bases not matched to a gene: 11. The CDR3 region is CASSPNGEGLQETQYF. CDR3 nucleotides: TGTGCCAGCAGTCCCAATGGGGAGGGCCTTCAAGAGACCCAGTACTTC.

V usage is TRBV5-1 and J usage is TRBJ1-2, with 8 bases aligning to TRBD1. The CDR3 is made up of 14 amino acids. Germline V lookup: CDR1 SGHRS, CDR2 YFSETQ. Germline trimming cut 3 bases from V and 8 bases from J; bases unmatched to any gene: 9. CDR3: CASSSSLQGAGYTF. CDR3 in DNA: TGCGCCAGCAGCTCCTCACTCCAGGGGGCGGGCTACACCTTC.

This clone has just a few counts. The rearrangement uses TRBV7-9 and TRBJ2-1, with 8 positions matching TRBD2. Germline V CDR1 and CDR2: SEHNR, FQNEAQ (reference sequence). Losses at the gene ends were 6 bases for V and 15 bases for J; bases not matched to a gene: 10. The CDR3 is 12 residues long. For the CDR3, the DNA is TGTGCCAGCAGTTTAACGAATCGGGAGGGGTTCTTC. It is translated as CASSLTNREGFF. Drawing the rest from reference TRBV7-9 and TRBJ2-1, the complete variable domain is DTGVSQNPRHKITKRGQNVTFRCDPISEHNRLYWYRQTLGQGPEFLTYFQNEAQLEKSRLLSDRFSAERPKGSFSTLEIQRTEQGDSAMYLCASSLTNREGFFGPGTRLTVL.

The J gene is TRBJ2-7, the V gene TRBV5-8; D unresolved. The CDR3 has 15 amino acids. The ends were cut back, 5 bases at V and 0 bases at J, with 15 bases in the middle. CDR1 and CDR2 (germline): SGHTS, YDEGEE. CDR3 in DNA: TGTGCCAGCAGTGATCGGGCCCTAAACTCCTACGAGCAGTACTTC. It is translated as CASSDRALNSYEQYF.

The chain recombines TRBV4-1 with TRBJ2-5; unclear D gene. The ends were cut back, 2 bases at V and 1 base at J, with 2 bases in the middle. CDR3 length equals 12 residues. The germline gives CDR1 MGHRA, CDR2 YSYEKL. CDR3 protein: CASSQTQETQYF. CDR3 DNA: TGCGCCAGCAGCCAAACCCAAGAGACCCAGTACTTC.

The rearrangement uses TRBV5-4 and TRBJ2-2; D remains unclear. Germline V CDR1 and CDR2: SGHNT, YYREEE (reference sequence). V was trimmed by 0 bases and J by 1 base, leaving 7 bases between them. This CDR3 contains 15 residues. This CDR3 is CASSLDSGNTGELFF. The CDR3 coding sequence is TGTGCCAGCAGCTTGGACTCCGGGAACACCGGGGAGCTGTTTTTT.

V gene TRBV30 combines with J gene TRBJ1-3, with 7 bases that match TRBD1. V gave up 3 bases and J gave up 4 bases; unmatched junction bases: 6. From germline, CDR1 is GTSNPN and CDR2 SVGIG (reference sequence). The length of the CDR3 is 14 residues. DNA of the CDR3: TGTGCCTGGAGCACGACAGGGTCCGGAAACACCATATATTTT. It codes for CAWSTTGSGNTIYF.

V gene TRBV6-1 combines with J gene TRBJ1-6; D is ambiguous. The germline V and J ends were trimmed by 4 bases and 3 bases, with 10 bases remaining between them. The CDR3 length is 15 residues. The V gene's germline CDR1 is MNHNS and CDR2 SASEGT. The CDR3: CASSALTGYNSPLHF. CDR3 nucleotides: TGTGCCAGCAGTGCGCTGACCGGCTATAATTCACCCCTCCACTTT.

CDR3 DNA: TGCAGCGTTACTAGCGGCACAGATACGCAGTATTTT. Translating it yields CSVTSGTDTQYF. The chain links TRBV29-1 to TRBJ2-3; 7 nucleotides line up with TRBD2. The CDR3 loop spans 12 amino acids. Germline lookup yields CDR1 SQVTM and CDR2 ANQGSEA. V dropped 5 bases and J dropped 1; count of bases not matched to a gene: 0.

The chain combines TRBV6-5 with TRBJ2-5, with 12 bases lining up with TRBD2. Germline CDR1 MNHEY, CDR2 SVGAGI. V gave up 5 bases and J gave up 0 bases; unmatched junction bases: 1. The CDR3 contains 15 residues. CDR3 region: CASSGLAGNQETQYF. For the CDR3, the DNA is TGTGCCAGCAGTGGACTAGCGGGGAACCAAGAGACCCAGTACTTC.

CDR3 DNA sequence: TGTGCCAGCACTCCCGGGGGCCGGAACACTGAAGCTTTCTTT. It encodes CASTPGGRNTEAFF. The rearrangement joins TRBV6-5 to TRBJ1-1; D is possibly TRBD1 (6 bases). Trimming cost V 7 bases and J 1 base, with 13 bases left between them. The CDR3 spans 14 residues. CDR1 and CDR2 from the germline V gene are MNHEY and SVGAGI.

J is TRBJ2-7 and V is TRBV11-1, with D hard to call. This CDR3 contains 13 residues. Germline V lookup: CDR1 SGHAT, CDR2 FQDESV (reference sequence). V was shortened by 5 bases and J by 3 bases, with 11 bases between the two germline ends. The CDR3, as DNA: TGTGCCAGCAGCGGAAGCCGTATCTACGAGCAGTACTTC. Protein sequence: CASSGSRIYEQYF. The variable domain in full, completed from reference TRBV11-1 and TRBJ2-7, reads EAEVAQSPRYKITEKSQAVAFWCDPISGHATLYWYRQILGQGPELLVQFQDESVVDDSQLPKDRFSAERLKGVDSTLKIQPAELGDSAMYLCASSGSRIYEQYFGPGTRLTVT.

On this clone itself: The same CDR3 arises from other DNA sequences in this sample as well. The chain uses TRBV25-1 and TRBJ1-5; TRBD1 aligns across 7 bases. Per germline, CDR1 MGHDK and CDR2 SYGVNS. With 5 bases clipped from V and 3 bases from J, the junction kept 4 bases outside the gene matches. This CDR3 has 14 residues. The CDR3 sequence: CASSLTGFNQPQHF. CDR3 nucleotides: TGTGCCAGCAGTCTGACAGGGTTCAATCAGCCCCAGCATTTT.